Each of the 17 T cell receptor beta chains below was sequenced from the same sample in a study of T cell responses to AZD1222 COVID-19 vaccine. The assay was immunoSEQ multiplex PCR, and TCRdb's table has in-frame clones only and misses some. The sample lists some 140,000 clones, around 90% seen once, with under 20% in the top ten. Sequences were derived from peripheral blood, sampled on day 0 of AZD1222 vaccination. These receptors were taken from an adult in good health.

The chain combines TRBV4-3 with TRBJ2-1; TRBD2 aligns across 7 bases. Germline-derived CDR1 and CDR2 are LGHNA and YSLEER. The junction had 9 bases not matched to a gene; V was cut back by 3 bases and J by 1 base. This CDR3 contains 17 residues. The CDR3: CASSQREGRVSYNEQFF. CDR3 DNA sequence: TGCGCCAGCAGCCAGAGGGAGGGAAGGGTTTCCTACAATGAGCAGTTCTTC.

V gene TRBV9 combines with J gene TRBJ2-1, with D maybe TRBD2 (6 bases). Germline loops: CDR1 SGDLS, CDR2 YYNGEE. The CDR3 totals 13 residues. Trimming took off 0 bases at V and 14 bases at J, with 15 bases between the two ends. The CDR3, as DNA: TGTGCCAGCAGCGTAGGCCCTCTAGCGACTAAGTTCTTC. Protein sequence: CASSVGPLATKFF. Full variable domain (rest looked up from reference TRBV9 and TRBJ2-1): DSGVTQTPKHLITATGQRVTLRCSPRSGDLSVYWYQQSLDQGLQFLIQYYNGEERAKGNILERFSAQQFPDLHSELNLSSLELGDSALYFCASSVGPLATKFFGPGTRLTVL.

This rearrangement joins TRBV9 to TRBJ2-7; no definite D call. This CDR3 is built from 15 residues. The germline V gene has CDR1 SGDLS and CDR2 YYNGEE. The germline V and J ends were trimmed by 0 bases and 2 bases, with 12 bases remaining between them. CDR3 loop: CASSVGVQMAYEQYF. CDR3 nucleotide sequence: TGTGCCAGCAGCGTAGGGGTACAAATGGCCTACGAGCAGTACTTC.

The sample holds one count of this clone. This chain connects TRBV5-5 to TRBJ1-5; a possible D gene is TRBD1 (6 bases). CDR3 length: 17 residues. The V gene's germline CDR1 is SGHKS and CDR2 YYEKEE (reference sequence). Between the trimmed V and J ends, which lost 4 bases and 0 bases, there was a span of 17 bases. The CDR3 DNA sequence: TGTGCCAGCAGCCCCGGGACACTACAGGATAGCAATCAGCCCCAGCATTTT. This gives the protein CASSPGTLQDSNQPQHF.

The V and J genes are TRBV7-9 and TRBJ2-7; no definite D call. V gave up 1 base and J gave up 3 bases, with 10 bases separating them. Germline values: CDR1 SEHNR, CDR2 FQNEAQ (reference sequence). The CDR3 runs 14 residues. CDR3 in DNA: TGTGCCAGCAGCTTAGGCAGCCTGGTCTACGAGCAGTACTTC. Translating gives CASSLGSLVYEQYF. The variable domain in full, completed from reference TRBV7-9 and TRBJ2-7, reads DTGVSQNPRHKITKRGQNVTFRCDPISEHNRLYWYRQTLGQGPEFLTYFQNEAQLEKSRLLSDRFSAERPKGSFSTLEIQRTEQGDSAMYLCASSLGSLVYEQYFGPGTRLTVT.

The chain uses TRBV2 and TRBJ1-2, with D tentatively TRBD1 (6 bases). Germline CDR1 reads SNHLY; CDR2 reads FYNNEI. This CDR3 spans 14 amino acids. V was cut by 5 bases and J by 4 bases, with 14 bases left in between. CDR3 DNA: TGTGCCAGCAGTCTCCGGACAGTCATCTATGGCTACACCTTC. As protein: CASSLRTVIYGYTF.

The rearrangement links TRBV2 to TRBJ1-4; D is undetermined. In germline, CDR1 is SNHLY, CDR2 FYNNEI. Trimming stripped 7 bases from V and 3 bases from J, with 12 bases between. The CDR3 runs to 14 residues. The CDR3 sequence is CASINTRANEKLFF. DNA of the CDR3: TGTGCCAGCATCAACACCCGGGCTAATGAAAAACTGTTTTTT.

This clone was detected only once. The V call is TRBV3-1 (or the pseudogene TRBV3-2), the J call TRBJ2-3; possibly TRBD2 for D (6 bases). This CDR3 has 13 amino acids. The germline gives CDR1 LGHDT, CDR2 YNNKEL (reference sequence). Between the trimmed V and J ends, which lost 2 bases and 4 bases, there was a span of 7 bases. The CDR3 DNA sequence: TGTGCCAGCAGCCAATCGGGGGCAGATACGCAGTATTTT. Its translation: CASSQSGADTQYF.

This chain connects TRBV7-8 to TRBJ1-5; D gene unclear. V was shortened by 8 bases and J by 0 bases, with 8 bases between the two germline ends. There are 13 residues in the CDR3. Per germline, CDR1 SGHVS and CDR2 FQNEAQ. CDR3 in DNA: TGTGCCAGCGCAGCAGCTAGCAATCAGCCCCAGCATTTT. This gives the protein CASAAASNQPQHF.

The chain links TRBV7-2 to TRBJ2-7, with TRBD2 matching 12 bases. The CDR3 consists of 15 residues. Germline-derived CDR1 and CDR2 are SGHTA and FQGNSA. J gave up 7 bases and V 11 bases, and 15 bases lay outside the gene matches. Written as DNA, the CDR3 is TGTGCCTCCACTAGCGGGGGGTTGGTTCAACGGGAGCAGTACTTC. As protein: CASTSGGLVQREQYF.

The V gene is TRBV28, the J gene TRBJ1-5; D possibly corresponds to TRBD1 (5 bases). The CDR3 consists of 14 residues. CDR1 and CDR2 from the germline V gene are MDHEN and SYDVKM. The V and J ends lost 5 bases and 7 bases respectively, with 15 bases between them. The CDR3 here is CASSTPGGRQPQHF. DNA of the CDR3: TGTGCCAGCAGTACCCCTGGGGGGAGGCAGCCCCAGCATTTT.

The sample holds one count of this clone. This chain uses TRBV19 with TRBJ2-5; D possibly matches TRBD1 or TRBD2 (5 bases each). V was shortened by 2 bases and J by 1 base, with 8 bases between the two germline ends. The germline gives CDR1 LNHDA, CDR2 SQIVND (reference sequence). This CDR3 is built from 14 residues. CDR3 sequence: CASSIQGAQETQYF. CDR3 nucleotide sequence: TGTGCCAGTAGTATACAGGGAGCCCAAGAGACCCAGTACTTC.

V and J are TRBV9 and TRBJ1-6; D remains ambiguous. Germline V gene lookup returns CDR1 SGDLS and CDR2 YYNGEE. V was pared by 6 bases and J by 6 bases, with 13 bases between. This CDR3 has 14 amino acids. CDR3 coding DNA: TGTGCCAGCACCTTGAATGATGGTAATTCACCCCTCCACTTT. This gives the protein CASTLNDGNSPLHF.

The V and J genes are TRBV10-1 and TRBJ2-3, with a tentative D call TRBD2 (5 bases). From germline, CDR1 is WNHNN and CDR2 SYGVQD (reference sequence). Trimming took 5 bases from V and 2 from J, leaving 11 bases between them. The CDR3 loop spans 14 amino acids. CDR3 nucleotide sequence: TGCGCCAGCAGTAGCGGAGTCCCCACAGATACGCAGTATTTT. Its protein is CASSSGVPTDTQYF.

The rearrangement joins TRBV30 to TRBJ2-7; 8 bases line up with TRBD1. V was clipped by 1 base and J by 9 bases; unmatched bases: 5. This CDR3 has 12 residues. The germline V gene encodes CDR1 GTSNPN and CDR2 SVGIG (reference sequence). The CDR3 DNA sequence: TGTGCCTGGAGTGCGACAGGGGCCGGGCAGTACTTC. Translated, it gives CAWSATGAGQYF.

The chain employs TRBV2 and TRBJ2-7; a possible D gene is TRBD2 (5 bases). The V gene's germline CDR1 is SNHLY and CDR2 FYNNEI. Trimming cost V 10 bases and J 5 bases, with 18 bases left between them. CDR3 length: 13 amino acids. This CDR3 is CAIQRGDYHEQYF. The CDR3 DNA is TGTGCCATACAACGAGGAGACTACCACGAGCAGTACTTC.

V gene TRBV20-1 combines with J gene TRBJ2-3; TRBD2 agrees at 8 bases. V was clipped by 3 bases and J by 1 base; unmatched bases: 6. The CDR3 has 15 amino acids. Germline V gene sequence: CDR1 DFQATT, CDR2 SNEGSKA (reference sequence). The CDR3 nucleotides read TGCAGTGCTAGTGTTGCGCGGGGGGGCACAGATACGCAGTATTTT. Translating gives CSASVARGGTDTQYF.